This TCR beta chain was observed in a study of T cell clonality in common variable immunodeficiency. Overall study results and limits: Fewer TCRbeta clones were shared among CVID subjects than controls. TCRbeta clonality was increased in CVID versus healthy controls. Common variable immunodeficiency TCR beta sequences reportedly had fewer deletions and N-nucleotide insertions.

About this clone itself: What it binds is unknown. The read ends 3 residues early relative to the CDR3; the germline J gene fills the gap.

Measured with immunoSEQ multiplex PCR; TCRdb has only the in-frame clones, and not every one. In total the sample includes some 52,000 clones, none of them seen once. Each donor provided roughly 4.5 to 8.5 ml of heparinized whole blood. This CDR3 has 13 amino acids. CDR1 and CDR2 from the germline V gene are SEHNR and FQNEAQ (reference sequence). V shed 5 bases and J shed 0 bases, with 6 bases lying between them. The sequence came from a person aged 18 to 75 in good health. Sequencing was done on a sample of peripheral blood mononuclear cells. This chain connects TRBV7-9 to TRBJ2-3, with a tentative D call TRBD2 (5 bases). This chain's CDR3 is CASSAGSTDTQYF. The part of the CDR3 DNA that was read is TGTGCCAGCAGCGCGGGTAGCACAGATACG.